What follows are 9 T cell receptor beta chains derived from one specimen sequenced in a study of regulatory T cells in long-lasting Graves disease. In building TCR beta libraries, iRepertoire HTBI primers were used together with Arm-PCR of CDR3 regions. Using its own MiXCR run on the multiplex PCR reads, TCRdb lists one record per CDR3 protein. The table lists roughly 700,000 distinct CDR3 sequences, about 30% of them singletons. Sample time point: persistent/refractory GD, antithyroid drugs over 5 years with positive TRAb. Generation of the TCR library employed RNA extracted from PBMCs. The sequencing here drew on peripheral blood mononuclear cells (PBMCs), taken when the disease was refractory, from a patient treated with antithyroid drugs. These receptors all stem from a female donor with Graves disease.

This chain uses TRBV7-3 with TRBJ1-2, with 7 bases identical to TRBD1. The CDR3 extends over 15 amino acids. Germline loops: CDR1 SGHTA, CDR2 FQGTGA. The junction had 14 bases not matched to a gene; V was cut back by 5 bases and J by 8 bases. CDR3 sequence: CASSARDSPMQGYTF. CDR3 in DNA: TGTGCCAGCAGCGCCCGGGACAGCCCTATGCAAGGCTACACCTTC.

V and J are TRBV20-1 and TRBJ1-1; 9 bases match TRBD1. The CDR3 has 14 residues. Germline-derived CDR1 and CDR2 are DFQATT and SNEGSKA (reference sequence). J gave up 1 base and V 5 bases, and 5 bases lay outside the gene matches. CDR3 amino acids: CSAGTGLPNTEAFF. The CDR3 DNA follows: TGCAGTGCTGGGACAGGGCTCCCGAACACTGAAGCTTTCTTT.

This chain joins TRBV30 and TRBJ2-7, with D tentatively TRBD1 (5 bases). Germline V gives CDR1 GTSNPN, CDR2 SVGIG (reference sequence). V gave up 4 bases and J gave up 3 bases, with 7 bases separating them. The CDR3 consists of 11 residues. CDR3 loop: CAWMTDYEQYF. CDR3 coding DNA: TGTGCCTGGATGACAGACTACGAGCAGTACTTC.

This rearrangement joins TRBV9 to TRBJ2-5; 15 bases align to TRBD2. CDR1 and CDR2 from the germline V gene are SGDLS and YYNGEE. With 5 bases clipped from V and 2 bases from J, the junction kept 7 bases outside the gene matches. CDR3 length: 17 residues. CDR3 sequence (DNA): TGTGCCAGCAGTGACGGGACTAGCGGGGGGTTTCAAGAGACCCAGTACTTC. Translation: CASSDGTSGGFQETQYF.

There are many counts of this clonotype. V gene TRBV12-3 or TRBV12-4 combines with J gene TRBJ1-5; D possibly corresponds to TRBD1 (5 bases). The CDR3 has 12 residues. V dropped 6 bases and J dropped 6 bases, with 9 bases sitting between them. The CDR3 DNA reads as TGTGCCAGCAGGGTAGGGGCTCAGCCCCAGCATTTT. Residues: CASRVGAQPQHF.

The V and J genes are TRBV11-2 and TRBJ1-1; D possibly corresponds to TRBD1 (6 bases). This CDR3 has 15 residues. The germline V and J ends were trimmed by 6 bases and 2 bases, with 16 bases remaining between them. The germline gives CDR1 SGHAT, CDR2 FQNNGV. CDR3 loop: CASSETQGLNTEAFF. In nucleotides, the CDR3 is TGTGCCAGCAGTGAAACGCAGGGGTTAAACACTGAAGCTTTCTTT.

This chain connects TRBV20-1 to TRBJ2-1; 9 positions agree with TRBD2. The V segment lost 5 bases and the J segment 4 bases; nucleotides outside the gene matches: 18. Germline-derived CDR1 and CDR2 are DFQATT and SNEGSKA (reference sequence). The CDR3 contains 18 residues. In DNA form, the CDR3 reads TGCAGTGCTCCCTCTCGGCTAGCGGGACCAATAATGTACAATGAGCAGTTCTTC. Translation gives CSAPSRLAGPIMYNEQFF.

The genes are TRBV2 and TRBJ1-1; D unclear. The CDR3 has 13 residues. In germline, CDR1 is SNHLY, CDR2 FYNNEI. V was trimmed by 3 bases and J by 4 bases, leaving 9 bases between them. The CDR3 DNA sequence: TGTGCCAGCAGTGATATGGGCGGCACTGAAGCTTTCTTT. Translating gives CASSDMGGTEAFF.

Only a few counts were recorded for this clonotype. The chain couples TRBV12-3 or TRBV12-4 to TRBJ2-2; perhaps TRBD1 as D (5 bases). V was clipped by 2 bases and J by 5 bases, with 9 bases between them. The CDR3 loop spans 14 amino acids. CDR3 nucleotide sequence: TGTGCCAGCAGTTTATTTAGGGGTACCGGGGAGCTGTTTTTT. This sequence encodes CASSLFRGTGELFF.